This T cell receptor beta chain was sequenced for a study of identical twins. This clonotype was found a few times. MiXCR was run by TCRdb on the 5' RACE reads, yielding one entry per CDR3 protein. The repertoire holds a few hundred thousand distinct CDR3 sequences, with nearly 10% as singletons. Germline V CDR1 and CDR2: SGHTA, FQGTGA. Trimming pared 2 bases from V and 4 bases from J, leaving 13 bases between. This CDR3 contains 15 residues. This sample was also put to use in a study of yellow fever vaccine responses in identical twins.

Sequencing input: PBMCs. The V and J genes are TRBV7-3 and TRBJ2-3; D remains unclear. This receptor was obtained from a woman aged 18-29 years in good health. The CDR3 spells CASSLRHNGPDTQYF. The CDR3 DNA follows: TGTGCCAGCAGCTTACGACACAACGGACCAGATACGCAGTATTTT.